The rows below give T cell receptor beta chains drawn from one sample of a study of cytotoxic CD8 clonotypes in ibrutinib-treated CLL. Clones were read by immunoSEQ multiplex PCR, and TCRdb kept only the in-frame ones, dropping some. This table holds roughly 220,000 clones, about four fifths found once. Specimen: PBMCs, collected after 12 months of ibrutinib treatment. These receptors originate from a human donor with chronic lymphocytic leukemia. The CDR3 runs from the conserved cysteine through the conserved F or W. A D gene is named only where the DNA matches it firmly. The size field is filled for only some rows; it gives once, few, many or a size class.

TRBV4-1	-	-	TRBJ1-5	CASSQDVDRYQPQHF	TGCGCCAGCAGCCAAGATGTGGACAGATATCAGCCCCAGCATTTT
TRBV2	-	-	TRBJ2-5	CASSRIQGGQETQYF	TGTGCCAGCAGCCGGATCCAGGGGGGGCAAGAGACCCAGTACTTC
TRBV7-6	-	-	TRBJ2-1	CASSLGQSDNEQFF	TGTGCCAGCAGCTTAGGACAGAGCGACAATGAGCAGTTCTTC
TRBV5-1	-	few	TRBJ2-5	CASSNLQETQYF	TGCGCCAGCAGCAACCTACAAGAGACCCAGTACTTC
TRBV5-1	TRBD1	few	TRBJ1-5	CASSWGQEGQPQHF	TGCGCCAGCAGCTGGGGACAGGAGGGTCAGCCCCAGCATTTT
TRBV25-1	-	-	TRBJ1-1	CASSVNRDTEAFF	TGTGCCAGCAGTGTGAACAGGGACACTGAAGCTTTCTTT
TRBV6-6	-	-	TRBJ1-1	CASSYPMGQNTEAFF	TGTGCCAGCAGTTACCCCATGGGACAGAACACTGAAGCTTTCTTT
TRBV4-1	-	-	TRBJ2-5	CASSQEGARETQYF	TGCGCCAGCAGCCAAGAAGGGGCCCGGGAGACCCAGTACTTC
TRBV6-4	-	-	TRBJ2-2	CASSGTANTGELFF	TGTGCCAGCAGTGGGACAGCGAACACCGGGGAGCTGTTTTTT
TRBV5-1	-	-	TRBJ1-4	CASSPTGWATNEKLFF	TGCGCCAGCAGCCCAACAGGGTGGGCAACTAATGAAAAACTGTTTTTT
TRBV28	TRBD1	-	TRBJ2-7	CASSPGTGNPYEQYF	TGTGCCAGCAGTCCCGGGACAGGGAATCCCTACGAGCAGTACTTC
TRBV18	TRBD2	-	TRBJ2-7	CASSPTRGASGVISSYEQYF	TGTGCCAGCTCACCGACTCGAGGGGCCAGCGGGGTAATTAGCTCCTACGAGCAGTACTTC
TRBV6-6	-	-	TRBJ2-3	CASRPPQVPDTQYF	TGTGCCAGCAGACCTCCCCAGGTACCAGATACGCAGTATTTT
TRBV6-6	TRBD1	-	TRBJ1-1	CASSPGTGGTTEAFF	TGTGCCAGCAGCCCCGGGACAGGGGGTACCACTGAAGCTTTCTTT
TRBV5-1	TRBD2	once	TRBJ2-1	CASEETSNNEQFF	TGCGCCAGCGAAGAGACTAGCAACAATGAGCAGTTCTTC
TRBV18	-	-	TRBJ2-7	CASSPSQGGGSEQYF	TGTGCCAGCTCACCTTCACAGGGAGGAGGCTCCGAGCAGTACTTC
TRBV10-2	-	-	TRBJ2-7	CASSDRAGTEQYF	TGCGCCAGCAGTGACCGGGCCGGGACCGAGCAGTACTTC
TRBV28	-	-	TRBJ1-1	CASSLLNTEAFF	TGTGCCAGCAGTTTGCTGAACACTGAAGCTTTCTTT
TRBV29-1	-	-	TRBJ1-1	CSVDGAGGTEAFF	TGCAGCGTTGACGGGGCGGGCGGCACTGAAGCTTTCTTT
TRBV6-6	TRBD1	-	TRBJ1-5	CASSRGPYSNQPQHF	TGTGCCAGCAGCAGGGGGCCATATAGCAATCAGCCCCAGCATTTT
TRBV25-1	-	-	TRBJ1-4	CASSGRDNILINEKLFF	TGTGCCAGCAGTGGCCGGGACAATATTCTGATTAATGAAAAACTGTTTTTT
TRBV6-5	TRBD1	-	TRBJ1-2	CATQRQGANYGYTF	TGTGCCACCCAGAGGCAGGGGGCTAACTATGGCTACACCTTC
TRBV7-9	-	few	TRBJ1-6	CASSLQSSYNSPLHF	TGTGCCAGCAGCTTACAAAGCTCCTATAATTCACCCCTCCACTTT
TRBV4-2	TRBD2	-	TRBJ2-3	CASSQAPGTSGEGSAF	TGTGCCAGCAGCCAAGCGCCCGGGACTAGCGGGGAGGGGAGCGCCTTT